This TCR beta chain was identified during a study of vaccination effects on CD4 cells after COVID-19. Before sequencing took place, the ViraFEST assay used viral peptide pools to expand antigen-specific CD4+ T cells. The culture ran for around nine days, and then CD4+ T cells were isolated. Prior SARS-CoV-2 infection was absent in the vaccine recipients, as shown by negative nucleocapsid antibodies. Here immunoSEQ multiplex PCR was the method, and the copy in TCRdb shows in-frame clones only, minus some. The sample yields 37,000 or so clones, 66% seen once. The germline V gene encodes CDR1 ENHRY and CDR2 SYGVKD. The ends were cut back, 8 bases at V and 3 bases at J, with 19 bases in the middle. The CDR3 is made up of 16 amino acids. Notes on this clone: Its antigen is currently unknown.

The chain recombines TRBV10-3 with TRBJ2-2, with D perhaps TRBD2 (5 bases). The origin of this receptor is a human donor who received a COVID-19 vaccine. The material was CD4+ T cells from PBMCs cultured with HCoV-OC43 spike peptides, obtained before COVID-19 vaccination. Subset: HCoV-OC43 spike overlapping peptide pool stimulation. CDR3 in amino acids: CAIRLGEGGDTGELFF. The CDR3 DNA follows: TGTGCCATCCGTCTGGGTGAGGGCGGAGACACCGGGGAGCTGTTTTTT.